The 27 T cell receptor beta chains below all came from one sample that was sequenced in a study of response to subunit inactivated influenza vaccine. TCRdb re-called the RT-PCR reads through MiXCR, storing one row per CDR3 protein. In the table there are 150,000 to 200,000 distinct CDR3 sequences, about an eighth of which are singletons. The same sample was also studied in work on T cells expressing NK-cell markers. That report notes: The cDNA for TCR beta came from 5'RACE template switching with UMIs.

This material consisted of CD8+ T cells sorted from PBMCs, taken 11 to 12 days after vaccination. These TCRs come from a man aged 45-65 years who received an inactivated influenza vaccine.

This clonotype has just a few counts. The limits of the CDR3 on the DNA are not certain, so only TCRdb's listed CDR3 is given. V is TRBV5-5 and J is TRBJ1-4; the table's D call, TRBD1, was not checked against the DNA. The CDR3 is 16 amino acids in total, end residues counted. Germline V gene lookup returns CDR1 SGHKS and CDR2 YYEKEE (reference sequence). The CDR3 loop is CASSSTGLATNVSLFF.

The table lists this clonotype with a few counts. This chain connects TRBV28 to TRBJ2-4, with 8 positions matching TRBD2. This CDR3 is built from 17 residues. Germline loops: CDR1 MDHEN, CDR2 SYDVKM. V dropped 2 bases and J dropped 4; count of bases not matched to a gene: 10. The CDR3 here is CASSLLSLAGRKNIQYF. The CDR3 nucleotides read TGTGCCAGCAGTTTACTCTCGCTAGCGGGCCGGAAAAACATTCAGTACTTC.

This clonotype was seen many times. This rearrangement joins TRBV7-8 to TRBJ1-4; TRBD1 matches 10 bases. The V segment lost 5 bases and the J segment 8 bases; nucleotides outside the gene matches: 11. The CDR3 runs 16 residues. Germline CDR1 SGHVS, CDR2 FQNEAQ. The chain's CDR3 is CASSPPNDRGLEKLFF. CDR3 DNA sequence: TGTGCCAGCAGCCCCCCCAACGACAGGGGGCTAGAAAAACTGTTTTTT.

This clonotype was counted a few times. This chain's CDR3 is CASSQGVDTTSYEQYF. CDR3 bases: TGCGCCAGCAGCCAAGGGGTGGACACCACCTCCTACGAGCAGTACTTC. The gene calls are TRBV4-3 and TRBJ2-7, with D maybe TRBD1 (5 bases). Trimming took 1 base from V and 0 from J, leaving 13 bases between them. Germline CDR1 LGHNA, CDR2 YSLEER. CDR3 length equals 16 residues.

The V and J genes are TRBV12-3 or TRBV12-4 and TRBJ2-7, with D unclear. The CDR3 runs 15 residues. The V end was cut by 3 bases, the J end by 0 bases, with 12 bases between. CDR3 sequence: CASSFGGAPSYEQYF. The CDR3 bases are TGTGCCAGCAGTTTCGGCGGAGCCCCCTCCTACGAGCAGTACTTC.

In its sample, this clonotype was seen a few times. The rearrangement joins TRBV29-1 to TRBJ2-2; weak D call: TRBD2 (5 bases). The length of the CDR3 is 16 residues. Trimming took off 7 bases at V and 3 bases at J, with 21 bases between the two ends. Germline CDR1 is SQVTM and CDR2 is ANQGSEA. The CDR3 loop is CSARDDGSFYTGELFF. Written as DNA, the CDR3 is TGCAGCGCCCGGGATGACGGATCTTTTTACACCGGGGAGCTGTTTTTT.

The rearrangement uses TRBV20-1 and TRBJ1-5, with D tentatively TRBD1 (5 bases). V was clipped by 3 bases and J by 5 bases, with 20 bases between them. The CDR3 is made up of 16 amino acids. The germline gives CDR1 DFQATT, CDR2 SNEGSKA (reference sequence). The CDR3 DNA reads as TGCAGTGCTAGTTTTAGGGACGTGCTTGAAGATCAGCCCCAGCATTTT. Translated: CSASFRDVLEDQPQHF.

This clonotype was counted only a few times. V usage is TRBV6-2 or TRBV6-3 and J usage is TRBJ2-5, with D perhaps TRBD1 (6 bases). Germline lookup yields CDR1 MNHEY and CDR2 SVGEGT. The CDR3 totals 13 residues. Trimming took off 7 bases at V and 8 bases at J, with 17 bases between the two ends. The CDR3: CASTGTPHGTQYF. The CDR3 nucleotides read TGTGCCAGCACCGGGACACCCCACGGTACCCAGTACTTC.

CDR3 sequence: CASSSEPGGDYGYTF. DNA of the CDR3: TGTGCCAGCAGCTCAGAACCGGGGGGGGACTATGGCTACACCTTC. V usage is TRBV7-2 and J usage is TRBJ1-2; D might be TRBD1 (5 bases). The V end was cut by 4 bases, the J end by 3 bases, with 15 bases between. CDR1 is SGHTA, CDR2 FQGNSA, per germline. This CDR3 is 15 amino acids long.

The chain employs TRBV29-1 and TRBJ1-1, with no clear D. CDR3 size: 11 residues. CDR1 is SQVTM and CDR2 is ANQGSEA in the germline V gene. V gave up 4 bases and J gave up 1 base, with 4 bases separating them. CDR3 region: CSVVKNTEAFF. The CDR3 region has the DNA TGCAGCGTTGTGAAGAACACTGAAGCTTTCTTT.

This clonotype was seen ten or more times. The chain links TRBV9 to TRBJ2-7; TRBD2 matches 8 bases. CDR1 and CDR2 (germline): SGDLS, YYNGEE. The junction had 5 bases not matched to a gene; V was cut back by 3 bases and J by 3 bases. This CDR3 spans 14 amino acids. CDR3 residues: CASSEAGANYEQYF. CDR3 in DNA: TGTGCCAGCAGCGAAGCGGGGGCGAACTACGAGCAGTACTTC.

V is TRBV7-3 and J is TRBJ2-3; a weak D match, TRBD1 (5 bases). CDR1 and CDR2 from the germline V gene are SGHTA and FQGTGA. The CDR3 has 15 amino acids. V lost 1 base, J lost 0 bases, and 8 bases lay in between. The CDR3 protein is CASSLRGPSTDTQYF. The CDR3 coding sequence is TGTGCCAGCAGCTTAAGGGGCCCCAGCACAGATACGCAGTATTTT. The full variable domain, rest sourced from reference TRBV7-3 and TRBJ2-3, is GAGVSQTPSNKVTEKGKYVELRCDPISGHTALYWYRQSLGQGPEFLIYFQGTGAADDSGLPNDRFFAVRPEGSVSTLKIQRTERGDSAVYLCASSLRGPSTDTQYFGPGTRLTVL.

The genes are TRBV7-9 and TRBJ1-2; TRBD1 matches 7 bases. The CDR3 has 13 amino acids. The germline V gene has CDR1 SEHNR and CDR2 FQNEAQ (reference sequence). Losses at the gene ends were 8 bases for V and 4 bases for J; bases not matched to a gene: 7. The CDR3 is CASGAGDSYGYTF. The CDR3 region has the DNA TGTGCCAGCGGAGCGGGGGACAGCTATGGCTACACCTTC.

This clonotype turned up a few times. The chain joins TRBV19 to TRBJ2-1, with D perhaps given as TRBD1 or TRBD2 (6 bases each). The CDR3 covers 17 residues. V gave up 1 base and J gave up 0 bases, with 13 bases separating them. Germline V gives CDR1 LNHDA, CDR2 SQIVND (reference sequence). The CDR3 DNA reads as TGTGCCAGTAGTATAGGTAGGGGGGCCTTCTCCTACAATGAGCAGTTCTTC. Amino acids: CASSIGRGAFSYNEQFF.

In this sample, this clonotype turned up a few times. The J gene is TRBJ2-3, the V gene TRBV15, with 7 bases fitting TRBD1. CDR3 length equals 17 residues. Germline V CDR1 and CDR2: LNHNV, YYDKDF (reference sequence). V was pared by 0 bases and J by 7 bases, with 13 bases of the junction left unmatched. The CDR3 DNA reads as TGTGCCACCAGCAGAGAGGGACAGCCGGGTGAAGGGAATACGCAGTATTTT. It translates to CATSREGQPGEGNTQYF.

This clonotype was counted a few times. This chain connects TRBV10-3 to TRBJ2-6, with D unresolved. Germline values: CDR1 ENHRY, CDR2 SYGVKD. Trimming shortened V by 11 bases and J by 0 bases, and 14 bases separated the two germline ends. This CDR3 has 15 residues. CDR3 coding DNA: TGTGCCGTCACCCCGACGAGCTCTGGGGCCAACGTCCTGACTTTC. Translating it yields CAVTPTSSGANVLTF.

The chain is built from TRBV20-1 and TRBJ2-1, with no clear D. The V and J ends lost 3 bases and 1 base respectively, with 7 bases between them. The CDR3 is made up of 13 amino acids. CDR1 is DFQATT and CDR2 is SNEGSKA in the germline V gene (reference sequence). The CDR3 protein is CSASRGSYNEQFF. The CDR3 region has the DNA TGCAGTGCTAGTCGCGGATCCTACAATGAGCAGTTCTTC.

This clonotype was counted between two and nine times. V is TRBV7-9 and J is TRBJ1-2, with a possible D match to TRBD1 (6 bases). CDR3 size: 16 residues. From germline, CDR1 is SEHNR and CDR2 FQNEAQ (reference sequence). Trimming shortened V by 5 bases and J by 0 bases, and 16 bases separated the two germline ends. The CDR3 sequence: CASSAESYRANYGYTF. The CDR3, as DNA: TGTGCCAGCAGCGCGGAAAGCTACAGGGCTAACTATGGCTACACCTTC. Combining the CDR3 with reference TRBV7-9 and TRBJ1-2 gives the whole variable domain DTGVSQNPRHKITKRGQNVTFRCDPISEHNRLYWYRQTLGQGPEFLTYFQNEAQLEKSRLLSDRFSAERPKGSFSTLEIQRTEQGDSAMYLCASSAESYRANYGYTFGSGTRLTVV.

This clonotype was seen more than once but under ten times. The chain couples TRBV7-9 to TRBJ2-2; no clear D gene. Trimming shortened V by 1 base and J by 0 bases, and 6 bases separated the two germline ends. The CDR3 has 15 residues. Germline V CDR1 and CDR2: SEHNR, FQNEAQ (reference sequence). The CDR3 nucleotides read TGTGCCAGCAGCTTAGACAGCACGAACACCGGGGAGCTGTTTTTT. Translation gives CASSLDSTNTGELFF.

The chain uses TRBV4-3 and TRBJ2-1, with 13 bases fitting TRBD2. Germline-derived CDR1 and CDR2 are LGHNA and YSLEER. V shed 1 base, J shed 8 bases, and the junction held 2 bases outside the gene matches. CDR3 length: 15 amino acids. The CDR3 nucleotides read TGCGCCAGCAGCCAAGGGACTAGCGGGGGCTATGAGCAGTTCTTC. Translated: CASSQGTSGGYEQFF.

This chain links TRBV11-3 with TRBJ2-3; D unresolved. Germline lookup yields CDR1 SGHNT and CDR2 YENEEA. Deletions cut 5 bases from V and 1 base from J, with 19 bases between. This CDR3 has 17 residues. CDR3 residues: CASSPFSLRQGTDTQYF. The CDR3 DNA reads TGTGCCAGCAGCCCCTTCTCCCTTCGTCAGGGCACAGATACGCAGTATTTT. Full variable domain (rest looked up from reference TRBV11-3 and TRBJ2-3): EAGVVQSPRYKIIEKKQPVAFWCNPISGHNTLYWYLQNLGQGPELLIRYENEEAVDDSQLPKDRFSAERLKGVDSTLKIQPAELGDSAVYLCASSPFSLRQGTDTQYFGPGTRLTVL.

Comment on this clonotype: One end of the junction does not line up with germline, which may come from a read error. The DNA for the CDR3 is TGTGCCGGCAGCCAAGGGGCAATAGGGGTTCAAGAGACCCAGTACTTC. Residues: CAGSQGAIGVQETQYF. The rearrangement joins TRBV4-2 to TRBJ2-5, with a possible D match to TRBD1 (5 bases). The CDR3 length is 16 residues. Germline-derived CDR1 and CDR2 are LGHNA and YNFKEQ.

The chain is built from TRBV4-3 and TRBJ1-4; 7 bases align to TRBD1. This CDR3 comprises 15 residues. Germline assignment: CDR1 LGHNA and CDR2 YSLEER. V dropped 3 bases and J dropped 8; count of bases not matched to a gene: 9. The CDR3: CASSQDDRVLEKLFF. In nucleotides, the CDR3 is TGCGCCAGCAGCCAGGATGACAGGGTGTTGGAAAAACTGTTTTTT.

This chain joins TRBV4-1 and TRBJ2-3; possibly TRBD2 for D (5 bases). The germline V and J ends were trimmed by 3 bases and 0 bases, with 10 bases remaining between them. CDR1 and CDR2 from the germline V gene are MGHRA and YSYEKL. The CDR3 runs to 15 residues. The CDR3 DNA reads TGCGCCAGCAGCCATCTCGGGGTTAGCACAGATACGCAGTATTTT. Translated: CASSHLGVSTDTQYF.

This clonotype was seen more than once but under ten times. The genes are TRBV4-2 and TRBJ2-7, with 12 bases identical to TRBD2. Germline values: CDR1 LGHNA, CDR2 YNFKEQ. The CDR3 is 15 amino acids. Trimming at V came to 4 bases and at J to 4 bases, leaving 5 bases not matched to a gene. CDR3 loop: CASSRRTSGTYEQYF. CDR3 in DNA: TGTGCCAGCAGCCGAAGGACTAGCGGGACATACGAGCAGTACTTC.

The gene calls are TRBV19 and TRBJ2-1; D gene unclear. The V and J ends lost 5 bases and 0 bases respectively, with 8 bases between them. This CDR3 contains 14 residues. Germline V gene sequence: CDR1 LNHDA, CDR2 SQIVND (reference sequence). CDR3 amino acids: CASSAGLSYNEQFF. DNA of the CDR3: TGTGCCAGTAGTGCCGGCCTCTCCTACAATGAGCAGTTCTTC.

This clonotype was detected a few times. The V gene is TRBV7-8, the J gene TRBJ1-1; D gene ambiguous. The length of the CDR3 is 15 residues. In germline, CDR1 is SGHVS, CDR2 FQNEAQ. Between the trimmed V and J ends, which lost 0 bases and 0 bases, there was a span of 8 bases. The CDR3 sequence: CASSLAAAMNTEAFF. DNA for the CDR3: TGTGCCAGCAGCTTAGCTGCAGCCATGAACACTGAAGCTTTCTTT. The full variable domain, completed using reference TRBV7-8 and TRBJ1-1, is GAGVSQSPRYKVAKRGQDVALRCDPISGHVSLFWYQQALGQGPEFLTYFQNEAQLDKSGLPSDRFFAERPEGSVSTLKIQRTQQEDSAVYLCASSLAAAMNTEAFFGQGTRLTVV.